These 10 T cell receptor beta chains share one sample of origin, sequenced in a study of OX40 agonist ivuxolimab in advanced cancers. Assay used: immunoSEQ multiplex PCR; TCRdb lists only in-frame clones, some missing. The sample shows tens of thousands of clones, about nine tenths of them seen only once. Source: CD4+ or CD8+ T cells sorted from blood, taken in a trial of the OX40 agonist ivuxolimab. These receptor sequences come from an adult with an advanced solid tumor such as melanoma, head and neck, liver or kidney cancer.

Sample share makes this clone medium-sized. The rearrangement joins TRBV6-1 to TRBJ1-2; 8 nucleotides agree with TRBD1. V shed 3 bases and J 5 bases; nucleotides not matched to a gene: 8. Germline V lookup: CDR1 MNHNS, CDR2 SASEGT. CDR3 length: 15 residues. In nucleotides, the CDR3 is TGTGCCAGCAGTGAGTCCGGGACAGGTAGTTATGGCTACACCTTC. Translating gives CASSESGTGSYGYTF.

The chain is built from TRBV28 and TRBJ2-3; a weak D match, TRBD2 (5 bases). CDR1 and CDR2 from the germline V gene are MDHEN and SYDVKM. The ends were cut back, 5 bases at V and 1 base at J, with 7 bases in the middle. CDR3 length equals 13 residues. The CDR3 DNA reads TGTGCCAGCAGTCCCGGGGGCACAGATACGCAGTATTTT. Translating it yields CASSPGGTDTQYF.

The chain uses TRBV15 and TRBJ1-2; weak D call: TRBD1 (6 bases). V lost 5 bases to trimming and J lost 1 base, with 20 bases between them. In germline, CDR1 is LNHNV, CDR2 YYDKDF (reference sequence). The CDR3 runs 17 residues. The CDR3 DNA is TGTGCCACCAGCCCGAAGGGACTAGGGGGGGGTAACTATGGCTACACCTTC. This gives the protein CATSPKGLGGGNYGYTF.

V and J are TRBV13 and TRBJ2-5; a possible D gene is TRBD1 (6 bases). V was shortened by 5 bases and J by 1 base, with 14 bases between the two germline ends. The CDR3 spans 15 residues. Germline V gene sequence: CDR1 PRHDT, CDR2 FYEKMQ (reference sequence). CDR3 DNA sequence: TGTGCCAGCAGCGAAACAGGGTTGGGCCAAGAGACCCAGTACTTC. As protein: CASSETGLGQETQYF.

This clone was seen repeatedly, ten times or more. This chain connects TRBV6-4 to TRBJ1-1, with D perhaps TRBD1 (6 bases). The CDR3 runs 13 residues. The V and J ends lost 3 bases and 1 base respectively, with 6 bases between them. Germline lookup yields CDR1 MRHNA and CDR2 SNTAGT. The CDR3 is CASSEGANTEAFF. The CDR3 nucleotides are TGTGCCAGCAGTGAGGGGGCGAACACTGAAGCTTTCTTT.

The rearrangement uses TRBV11-3 and TRBJ2-1; 8 nucleotides line up with TRBD2. Trimming removed 2 bases from V and 5 bases from J; junction bases left unmatched: 5. CDR1 and CDR2 from the germline V gene are SGHNT and YENEEA. This CDR3 has 15 amino acids. The CDR3 DNA reads TGTGCCAGCAGCTTATCCGGGGGGGGCAACAATGAGCAGTTCTTC. Amino acid sequence: CASSLSGGGNNEQFF.

The rearrangement links TRBV19 to TRBJ2-7; 7 nucleotides align to TRBD1. The CDR3 length is 14 residues. V trimming: 5 bases; J trimming: 1 base; junction bases outside the gene matches: 5. Germline CDR1 reads LNHDA; CDR2 reads SQIVND (reference sequence). CDR3 sequence (DNA): TGTGCCAGTAGTCCAACGACAGGGTCCTACGAGCAGTACTTC. It specifies CASSPTTGSYEQYF.

The chain carries TRBV9 and TRBJ2-7; D gene uncertain. V lost 4 bases to trimming and J lost 6 bases, with 20 bases between them. From germline, CDR1 is SGDLS and CDR2 YYNGEE. The CDR3 length is 15 residues. This chain's CDR3 is CASSPPSAHGSEQYF. The CDR3 nucleotides are TGTGCCAGCAGCCCCCCGTCGGCCCATGGTTCCGAGCAGTACTTC.

This chain joins TRBV30 and TRBJ2-3; D is possibly TRBD2 (6 bases). Germline values: CDR1 GTSNPN, CDR2 SVGIG (reference sequence). This CDR3 is built from 15 residues. Trimming took off 2 bases at V and 0 bases at J, with 12 bases between the two ends. The chain's CDR3 is CAWSLAAASTDTQYF. The CDR3 nucleotides read TGTGCCTGGAGTTTAGCGGCAGCTAGCACAGATACGCAGTATTTT.

The J gene is TRBJ2-7, the V gene TRBV6-5; D unclear. Trimming left V 2 bases short and J 6 bases short, with 14 bases between. CDR1 and CDR2 (germline): MNHEY, SVGAGI. The CDR3 contains 14 residues. The CDR3 loop is CASSYRGANTEQYF. DNA for the CDR3: TGTGCCAGCAGTTACCGCGGCGCGAACACCGAGCAGTACTTC.